Below, 4 T cell receptor beta chains from the same sample are listed, as sequenced in a study of response to subunit inactivated influenza vaccine. One entry per CDR3 protein results from TCRdb running MiXCR on the RT-PCR reads. The table lists hundreds of thousands of distinct CDR3 sequences, about 15% of them singletons, with under 14% in the top ten. The starting material was PBMCs from blood, obtained 11 to 12 days after vaccination. Every receptor here comes from a middle-aged man who received an inactivated influenza vaccine.

The V and J genes are TRBV20-1 and TRBJ2-3; unclear D gene. Trimming cost V 0 bases and J 3 bases, with 13 bases left between them. CDR1 DFQATT and CDR2 SNEGSKA come from the germline V gene (reference sequence). The CDR3 runs to 15 residues. The CDR3, as DNA: TGCAGTGCTAGAGATCTGAGACAATCTACAGATACGCAGTATTTT. Protein sequence: CSARDLRQSTDTQYF.

The rearrangement joins TRBV9 to TRBJ2-7; TRBD2 might be the D (6 bases). CDR3 length: 17 amino acids. Between the trimmed V and J ends, which lost 4 bases and 0 bases, there was a span of 20 bases. Germline V gene lookup returns CDR1 SGDLS and CDR2 YYNGEE. The CDR3 loop reads CASSPGLSLEGSYEQYF. The CDR3 nucleotides are TGTGCCAGCAGCCCCGGACTATCGTTAGAAGGCTCCTACGAGCAGTACTTC.

The chain joins TRBV2 to TRBJ2-2; 12 positions match TRBD2. This CDR3 has 15 residues. J lost 5 bases, V lost 5 bases, and 3 bases had no gene match. Germline assignment: CDR1 SNHLY and CDR2 FYNNEI. Here the CDR3 DNA reads TGTGCCAGCAGTACTAGCGGGGGGAGGACCGGGGAGCTGTTTTTT. Protein: CASSTSGGRTGELFF.

This clonotype was counted between two and nine times. CDR3 in amino acids: CASSYVRYEQYF. CDR3 DNA: TGTGCCAGCAGTTACGTCCGGTACGAGCAGTACTTC. This chain links TRBV6-6 with TRBJ2-7; no clear D gene. The CDR3 spans 12 residues. The V gene lost 2 bases and the J gene lost 4 bases, with 6 bases spanning the gap. Germline V CDR1 and CDR2: MNHNY, SVGAGI (reference sequence).